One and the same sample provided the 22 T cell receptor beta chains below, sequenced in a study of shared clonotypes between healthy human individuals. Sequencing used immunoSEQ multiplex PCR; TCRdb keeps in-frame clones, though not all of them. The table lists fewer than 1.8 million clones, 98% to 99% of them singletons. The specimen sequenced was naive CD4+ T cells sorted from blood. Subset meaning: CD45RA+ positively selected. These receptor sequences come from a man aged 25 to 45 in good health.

CDR3 protein: CASSIRTGPSGANVLTF. DNA of the CDR3: TGTGCCAGTAGTATCCGGACAGGGCCCTCTGGGGCCAACGTCCTGACTTTC. The gene calls are TRBV19 and TRBJ2-6; TRBD1 aligns across 8 bases. The ends lost 3 bases at V and 0 bases at J; junction bases unmatched: 4. Germline lookup yields CDR1 LNHDA and CDR2 SQIVND (reference sequence). The CDR3 runs 17 residues.

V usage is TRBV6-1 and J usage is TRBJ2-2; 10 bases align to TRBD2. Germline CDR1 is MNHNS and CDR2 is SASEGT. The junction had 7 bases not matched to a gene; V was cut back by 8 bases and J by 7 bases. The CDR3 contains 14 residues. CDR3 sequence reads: CASPIAGGHGELFF. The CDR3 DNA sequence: TGTGCCAGCCCCATAGCGGGAGGCCACGGGGAGCTGTTTTTT.

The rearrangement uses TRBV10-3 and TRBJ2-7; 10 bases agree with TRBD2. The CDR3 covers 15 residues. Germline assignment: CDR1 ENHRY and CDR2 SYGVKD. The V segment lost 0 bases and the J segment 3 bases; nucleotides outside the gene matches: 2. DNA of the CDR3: TGTGCCATCAGTGAGTCTAGCGGGAGGTTCTACGAGCAGTACTTC. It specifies CAISESSGRFYEQYF.

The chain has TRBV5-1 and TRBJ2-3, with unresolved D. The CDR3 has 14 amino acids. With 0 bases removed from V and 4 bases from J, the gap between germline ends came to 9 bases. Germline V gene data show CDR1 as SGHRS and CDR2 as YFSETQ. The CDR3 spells CASSLGPRADTQYF. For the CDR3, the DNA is TGCGCCAGCAGCTTGGGGCCCCGGGCAGATACGCAGTATTTT.

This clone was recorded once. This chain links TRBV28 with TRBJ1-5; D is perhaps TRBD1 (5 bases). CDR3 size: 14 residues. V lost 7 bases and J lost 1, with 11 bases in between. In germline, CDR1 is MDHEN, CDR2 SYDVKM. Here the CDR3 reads CASTRGMSNQPQHF. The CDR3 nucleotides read TGTGCCAGCACCCGGGGGATGAGCAATCAGCCCCAGCATTTT.

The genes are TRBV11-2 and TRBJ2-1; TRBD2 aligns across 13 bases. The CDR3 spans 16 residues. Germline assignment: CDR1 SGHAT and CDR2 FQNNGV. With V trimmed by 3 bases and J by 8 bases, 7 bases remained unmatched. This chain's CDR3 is CASSFTSGRAEDEQFF. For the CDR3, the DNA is TGTGCCAGCAGCTTTACTAGCGGGAGGGCCGAGGATGAGCAGTTCTTC.

The CDR3 DNA is TGTGCCAGCAGCTTAGACCCTGGGGGTGGGGATACTGAAGCTTTCTTT. The encoded protein is CASSLDPGGGDTEAFF. The rearrangement uses TRBV7-8 and TRBJ1-1; perhaps TRBD1 as D (5 bases). CDR1 is SGHVS, CDR2 FQNEAQ, per germline. The CDR3 runs to 16 residues. V was trimmed by 1 base and J by 5 bases, leaving 17 bases between them.

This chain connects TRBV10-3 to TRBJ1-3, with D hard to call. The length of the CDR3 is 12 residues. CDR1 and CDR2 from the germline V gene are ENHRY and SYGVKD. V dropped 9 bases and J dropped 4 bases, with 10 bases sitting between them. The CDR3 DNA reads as TGTGCCATTTCCCCAGAAGGAAACACCATATATTTT. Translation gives CAISPEGNTIYF.

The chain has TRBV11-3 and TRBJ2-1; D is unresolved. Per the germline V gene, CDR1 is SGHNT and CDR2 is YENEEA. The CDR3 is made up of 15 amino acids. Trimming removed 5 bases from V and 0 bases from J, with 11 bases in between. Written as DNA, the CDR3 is TGTGCCAGCAGCACCCACAGAGCCTCCTACAATGAGCAGTTCTTC. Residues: CASSTHRASYNEQFF.

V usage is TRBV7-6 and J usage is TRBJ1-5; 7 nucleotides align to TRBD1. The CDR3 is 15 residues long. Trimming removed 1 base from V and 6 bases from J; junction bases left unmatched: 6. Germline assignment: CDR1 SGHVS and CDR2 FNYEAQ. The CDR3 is CASSLVTGEGQPQHF. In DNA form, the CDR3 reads TGTGCCAGCAGCTTAGTTACAGGGGAGGGTCAGCCCCAGCATTTT.

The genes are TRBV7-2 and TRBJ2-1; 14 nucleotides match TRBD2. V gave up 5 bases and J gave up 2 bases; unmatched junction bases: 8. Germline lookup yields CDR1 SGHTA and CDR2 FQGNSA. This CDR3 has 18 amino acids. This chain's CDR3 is CASSVGTSGRRPYNEQFF. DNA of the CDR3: TGTGCCAGCAGCGTGGGGACTAGCGGGAGAAGGCCCTACAATGAGCAGTTCTTC.

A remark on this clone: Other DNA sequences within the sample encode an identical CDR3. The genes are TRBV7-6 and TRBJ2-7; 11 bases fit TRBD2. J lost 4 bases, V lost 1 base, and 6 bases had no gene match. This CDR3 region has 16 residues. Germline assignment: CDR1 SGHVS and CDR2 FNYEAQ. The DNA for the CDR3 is TGTGCCAGCAGCTTAGGGGGGACTAGCGGATCTTACGAGCAGTACTTC. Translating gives CASSLGGTSGSYEQYF.

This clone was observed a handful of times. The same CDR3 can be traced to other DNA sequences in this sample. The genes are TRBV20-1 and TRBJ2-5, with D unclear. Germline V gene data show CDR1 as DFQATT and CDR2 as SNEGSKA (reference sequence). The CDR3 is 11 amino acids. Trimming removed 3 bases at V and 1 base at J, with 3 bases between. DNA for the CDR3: TGCAGTGCTAGGGTCCAAGAGACCCAGTACTTC. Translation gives CSARVQETQYF.

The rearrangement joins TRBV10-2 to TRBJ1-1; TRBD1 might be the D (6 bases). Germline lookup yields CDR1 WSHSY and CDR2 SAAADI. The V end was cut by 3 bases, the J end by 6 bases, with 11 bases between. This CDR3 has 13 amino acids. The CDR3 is CASSEVEGAEAFF. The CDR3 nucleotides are TGCGCCAGCAGTGAAGTGGAGGGGGCTGAAGCTTTCTTT.

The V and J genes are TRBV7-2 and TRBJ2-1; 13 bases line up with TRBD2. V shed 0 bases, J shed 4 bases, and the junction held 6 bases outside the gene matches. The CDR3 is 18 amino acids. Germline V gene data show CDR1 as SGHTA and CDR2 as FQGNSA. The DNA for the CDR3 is TGTGCCAGCAGCTTAGCTACTAGCGGGAGGGTGGGTTACAATGAGCAGTTCTTC. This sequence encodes CASSLATSGRVGYNEQFF.

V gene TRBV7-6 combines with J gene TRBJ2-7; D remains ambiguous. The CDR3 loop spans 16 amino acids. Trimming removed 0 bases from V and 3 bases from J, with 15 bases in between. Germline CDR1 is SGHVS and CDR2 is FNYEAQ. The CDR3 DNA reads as TGTGCCAGCAGCTTAGCGAGCCAGACGTTAAACTACGAGCAGTACTTC. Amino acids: CASSLASQTLNYEQYF.

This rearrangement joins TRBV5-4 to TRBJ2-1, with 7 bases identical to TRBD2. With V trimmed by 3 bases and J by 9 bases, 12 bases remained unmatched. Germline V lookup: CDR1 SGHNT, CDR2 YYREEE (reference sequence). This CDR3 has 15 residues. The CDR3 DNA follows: TGTGCCAGCAGCTCTTGGTCCTCTCCGGGAGGTGAGCAGTTCTTC. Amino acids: CASSSWSSPGGEQFF.

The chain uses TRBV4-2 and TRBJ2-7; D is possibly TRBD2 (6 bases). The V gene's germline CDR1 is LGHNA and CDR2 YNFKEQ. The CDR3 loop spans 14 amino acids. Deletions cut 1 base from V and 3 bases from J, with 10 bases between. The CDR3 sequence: CASSQGLGIYEQYF. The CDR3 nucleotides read TGTGCCAGCAGCCAAGGACTAGGGATCTACGAGCAGTACTTC.

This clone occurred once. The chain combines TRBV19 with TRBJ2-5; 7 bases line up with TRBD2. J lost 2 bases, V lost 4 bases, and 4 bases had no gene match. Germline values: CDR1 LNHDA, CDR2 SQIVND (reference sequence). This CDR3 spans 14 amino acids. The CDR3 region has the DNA TGTGCCAGTAGTAACCTAGCGGTACAAGAGACCCAGTACTTC. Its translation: CASSNLAVQETQYF.

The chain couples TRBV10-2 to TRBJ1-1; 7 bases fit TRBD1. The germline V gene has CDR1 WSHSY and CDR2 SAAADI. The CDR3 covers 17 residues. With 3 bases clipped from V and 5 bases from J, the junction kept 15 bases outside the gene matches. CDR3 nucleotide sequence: TGCGCCAGCAGTGATTGGGGTTCGAGGGGGCCGTGGACTGAAGCTTTCTTT. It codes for CASSDWGSRGPWTEAFF.

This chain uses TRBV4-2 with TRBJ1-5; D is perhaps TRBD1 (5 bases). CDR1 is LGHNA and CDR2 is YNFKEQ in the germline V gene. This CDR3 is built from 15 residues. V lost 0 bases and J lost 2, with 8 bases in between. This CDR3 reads CASSQERGRNQPQHF. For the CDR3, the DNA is TGTGCCAGCAGCCAAGAAAGGGGACGCAATCAGCCCCAGCATTTT.

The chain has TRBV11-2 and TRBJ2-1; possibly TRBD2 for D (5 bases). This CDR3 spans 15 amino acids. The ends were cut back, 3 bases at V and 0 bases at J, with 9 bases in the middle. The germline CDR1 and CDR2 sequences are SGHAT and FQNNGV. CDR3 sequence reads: CASSLGSSSYNEQFF. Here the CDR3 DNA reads TGTGCCAGCAGCTTGGGGAGTAGCTCCTACAATGAGCAGTTCTTC.